This TCR beta chain was found in a study of blood T cell repertoires in COVID-19. About the research overall: The United States, Italy and Spain supplied acute and convalescent COVID-19 samples. Sources were T cells, B-cell-depleted T cells, or PBMCs; the material itself was cDNA or gDNA.

Patients of the Seattle cohort, enrolled during active infection, were followed longitudinally. V was clipped by 6 bases and J by 7 bases; unmatched bases: 11. Germline V gene data show CDR1 as LGHNT and CDR2 as FRNRAP. The CDR3 has 15 residues. In the authors' methods: Quantification of nucleated cells was approximated via reference gene primer amplification. Generated by immunoSEQ multiplex PCR, the TCRdb table keeps only in-frame clones and is missing some. The V and J calls and the clone size are those of that table, but D and trimming were determined from the DNA. This repertoire shows about 230,000 clones, over 75% found once; its top ten account for around 10%.

The material sequenced was peripheral blood. The source is a man aged 50 to 60 with COVID-19, enrolled during active disease. The rearrangement uses TRBV12-5 and TRBJ1-5, with 8 bases identical to TRBD1. CDR3 sequence (DNA): TGTGCTAGTGGCCCCGGGCCGACAGGGGAACAGCCCCAGCATTTT. This translates into CASGPGPTGEQPQHF. Full variable domain (outside the CDR3, taken from reference TRBV12-5 and TRBJ1-5): DARVTQTPRHKVTEMGQEVTMRCQPILGHNTVFWYRQTMMQGLELLAYFRNRAPLDDSGMPKDRFSAEMPDATLATLKIQPSEPRDSAVYFCASGPGPTGEQPQHFGDGTRLSIL.